The subject of this entry is one T cell receptor beta chain. Specified time point: newly diagnosed GD, antithyroid drugs for less than 3 months. RNA extracted from PBMCs served as the sequencing template. Germline CDR1 and CDR2: MNHEY and SMNVEV (reference sequence). The V segment lost 2 bases and the J segment 7 bases; nucleotides outside the gene matches: 7. The CDR3 has 15 amino acids. Relying on iRepertoire HTBI primers and Arm-PCR of CDR3 regions, the team built TCR beta libraries. In the original processing: The samples yielded roughly 64 TRBV and more than eleven TRBJ segments. TCRdb re-called the multiplex PCR reads through MiXCR, storing one row per CDR3 protein. These V and J calls originate from TCRdb's pipeline instead of the authors' own analysis. The repertoire holds more than 300,000 distinct CDR3 sequences, with 12% as singletons. This sample stems from a study of regulatory T cells in long-lasting Graves disease.

This same sample was also taken into another study, of T cells in Graves' hyperthyroidism and ophthalmopathy.

This clonotype originated in a woman in her late teens or twenties with Graves disease. The gene calls are TRBV27 and TRBJ1-1, with TRBD1 matching 10 bases. This sample comprised peripheral blood mononuclear cells (PBMCs), obtained at new diagnosis, from a patient treated with antithyroid drugs. Here the CDR3 reads CASSLRGTGVGEAFF. In DNA form, the CDR3 reads TGTGCCAGCAGTTTACGCGGGACAGGGGTCGGTGAAGCTTTCTTT.